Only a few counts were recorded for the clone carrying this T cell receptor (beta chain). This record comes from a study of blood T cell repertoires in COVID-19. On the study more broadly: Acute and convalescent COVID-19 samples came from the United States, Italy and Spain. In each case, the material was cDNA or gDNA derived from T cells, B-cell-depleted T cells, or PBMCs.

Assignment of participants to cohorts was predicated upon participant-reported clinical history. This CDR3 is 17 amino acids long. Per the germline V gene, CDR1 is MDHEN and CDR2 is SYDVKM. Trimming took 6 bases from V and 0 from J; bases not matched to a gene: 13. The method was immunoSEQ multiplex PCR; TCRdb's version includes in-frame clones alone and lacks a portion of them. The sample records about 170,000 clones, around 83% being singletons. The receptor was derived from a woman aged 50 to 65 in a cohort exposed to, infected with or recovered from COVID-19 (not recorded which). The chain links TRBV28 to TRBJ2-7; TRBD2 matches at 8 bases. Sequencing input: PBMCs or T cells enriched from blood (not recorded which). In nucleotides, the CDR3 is TGTGCCAGCAGGCCCCCGCCAAGCGGGAGTCCCTCCTACGAGCAGTACTTC. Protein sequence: CASRPPPSGSPSYEQYF.